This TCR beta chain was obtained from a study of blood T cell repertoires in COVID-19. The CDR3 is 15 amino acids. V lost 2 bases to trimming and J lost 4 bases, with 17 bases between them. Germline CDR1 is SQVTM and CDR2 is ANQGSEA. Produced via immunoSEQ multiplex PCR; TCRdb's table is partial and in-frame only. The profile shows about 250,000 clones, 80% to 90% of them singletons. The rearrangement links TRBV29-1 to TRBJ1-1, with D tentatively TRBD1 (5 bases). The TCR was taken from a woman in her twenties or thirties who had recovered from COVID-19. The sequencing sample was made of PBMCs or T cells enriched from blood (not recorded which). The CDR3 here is CSVENPGRLITEAFF. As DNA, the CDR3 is TGCAGCGTTGAAAACCCAGGGAGGCTGATCACTGAAGCTTTCTTT.